This is a list of T cell receptor beta chains from one sample in a study of brain T cells in children with intractable seizures. Generated by immunoSEQ multiplex PCR, the TCRdb table keeps only in-frame clones and is missing some. Of 20,000 to 25,000 clones in the sample, 90% to 95% were seen once. Sequenced material: peripheral blood, taken at surgery. Receptor source: a boy between 5 and 17 years old with focal cortical dysplasia and intractable seizures. The CDR3 runs from the conserved cysteine through the conserved F or W. A D gene is named only where the DNA matches it firmly. The size entry is marked missing in some rows and otherwise reads once, few, many or a size class.

once	TRBV19	TRBD1	TRBJ1-5	TGTGCCAGTAGTACCACGACAGGGGGCGACCAGCCCCAGCATTTT	CASSTTTGGDQPQHF
once	TRBV28	-	TRBJ1-6	TGTGCCAGCATCCTAGCAGGCAGCTATAATTCACCCCTCCACTTT	CASILAGSYNSPLHF
-	TRBV28	TRBD1	TRBJ2-1	TGTGCCAGCAGTTTTGAGGGGGCCTGGAATGAGCAGTTCTTC	CASSFEGAWNEQFF
-	TRBV24-1	-	TRBJ2-1	TGTGCCACCAGTGGCAGGGAGTGGAATGAGCAGTTCTTC	CATSGREWNEQFF
-	TRBV6-1	-	TRBJ1-2	TGTGCCAGCAGTGAAGCGCACAGAGAGGGCTACACCTTC	CASSEAHREGYTF
-	TRBV6-5	-	TRBJ1-4	TGTGCCAGCAGGAGGGACGGAGGGGATGAAAAACTGTTTTTT	CASRRDGGDEKLFF
once	TRBV3-1/TRBV3-2	TRBD2	TRBJ2-5	TGTGCCAGCAGCCCACTGAGCGCGGGGGTTACGTACCAAGAGACCCAGTACTTC	CASSPLSAGVTYQETQYF
-	TRBV13	-	TRBJ2-1	TGTGCCAGCAGCCCAAACGCCTACAATGAGCAGTTCTTC	CASSPNAYNEQFF
-	TRBV19	-	TRBJ1-1	TGTGCCAGTAATCAGGGCACAACTGAAGCTTTCTTT	CASNQGTTEAFF
-	TRBV4-1	-	TRBJ2-5	TGCGCCAGCAGCCAAGGAGGGATAGCGGCACAAGAGACCCAGTACTTC	CASSQGGIAAQETQYF
-	TRBV24-1	-	TRBJ2-1	TGTGCCACCAGTGTCAGTGGTGAGCAGTTCTTC	CATSVSGEQFF
-	TRBV18	TRBD2	TRBJ2-3	TGTGCCAGCTCACCACAGCGGGGGGGCCCAGATACGCAGTATTTT	CASSPQRGGPDTQYF
-	TRBV13	-	TRBJ2-3	TGTGCCAGCAGTTATTCGGGCACAGATACGCAGTATTTT	CASSYSGTDTQYF
-	TRBV4-1	-	TRBJ2-1	TGCGCCAGCAGCCCCCCAGGCTCCTACAATGAGCAGTTCTTC	CASSPPGSYNEQFF
-	TRBV14	-	TRBJ2-3	TGTGCCAGCAGCCAGGGACCAGCTAGCACAGATACGCAGTATTTT	CASSQGPASTDTQYF
once	TRBV2	-	TRBJ1-2	TGTGCCAGCAGTGAAGCACGAGGAGGCCCCAACTATGGCTACACCTTC	CASSEARGGPNYGYTF
-	TRBV15	-	TRBJ2-3	TGTGCCACCAGCAGAGGAGGGGCTTCCTTGCCAGATACGCAGTATTTT	CATSRGGASLPDTQYF
few	TRBV7-3	TRBD1	TRBJ1-1	TGTGCCAGCAGCTCGACAGGGGGTTTCTCTGAAGCTTTCTTT	CASSSTGGFSEAFF
-	TRBV27	-	TRBJ1-5	TGTGCCAGCAGACAGCTAGGCACAGGAGGGAATCAGCCCCAGCATTTT	CASRQLGTGGNQPQHF
-	TRBV7-7	TRBD1	TRBJ1-2	TGTGCCAGCAGCTTAGGACAGGGGATTGAGTATGGCTACACCTTC	CASSLGQGIEYGYTF
-	TRBV14	-	TRBJ1-1	TGTGCCAGCAGCCAAGGAGGGTGGACTGAAGCTTTCTTT	CASSQGGWTEAFF
-	TRBV27	-	TRBJ2-3	TGTGCCAGCAGACGGCGCCGGGGTAGTGGCACAGATACGCAGTATTTT	CASRRRRGSGTDTQYF
-	TRBV10-3	TRBD2	TRBJ2-1	TGTGCCATCAGCGCGGGGGATGAGCAGTTCTTC	CAISAGDEQFF
-	TRBV5-6	TRBD1	TRBJ1-5	TGTGCCAGCAGCTTGAACAGGGGCGGCCAGCCCCAGCATTTT	CASSLNRGGQPQHF
-	TRBV12-3/TRBV12-4	-	TRBJ1-6	TGTGCCAGCCGTGGGGTAGTGAATTCACCCCTCCACTTT	CASRGVVNSPLHF
once	TRBV6-5	TRBD1	TRBJ1-6	TGTGCCAGCACCCGGACAGGCGCCAAGGATTCACCCCTCCACTTT	CASTRTGAKDSPLHF
-	TRBV4-1	-	TRBJ1-2	TGCGCCAGCAGCCCTCGGACGGAATCTAACTATGGCTACACCTTC	CASSPRTESNYGYTF
-	TRBV2	TRBD2	TRBJ2-1	TGTGCCAGCACCTGGCGGGGGGGCCTTGATGAGCAGTTCTTC	CASTWRGGLDEQFF
-	TRBV27	TRBD1	TRBJ1-1	TGTGCCAGCAGTTTAGACAGGGAAGCTGAAGCTTTCTTT	CASSLDREAEAFF
-	TRBV6-5	TRBD2	TRBJ2-3	TGTGCCAGCACCGCGGGACTATACACAGATACGCAGTATTTT	CASTAGLYTDTQYF
-	TRBV6-2/TRBV6-3	TRBD1	TRBJ2-1	TGTGCCAGCAGCTGGGGACAGGGGCACTACAATGAGCAGTTCTTC	CASSWGQGHYNEQFF
once	TRBV5-1	-	TRBJ2-1	TGCGCCAGCAGCGGGGTATTGCTAGCGAAGTCCTACAATGAGCAGTTCTTC	CASSGVLLAKSYNEQFF
few	TRBV6-6	-	TRBJ1-1	TGTGCCAGCAGACCCGGGACGCTTCGGGCTTTCTTT	CASRPGTLRAFF
-	TRBV28	-	TRBJ1-1	TGTGCCAGCAGTGCCACGCTCGGGCAGGGCCCTGAAGCTTTCTTT	CASSATLGQGPEAFF
-	TRBV4-2	-	TRBJ2-2	TGTGCCAGCAGCCCCCTTTCTTTCAGGGCCGGGGAGCTGTTTTTT	CASSPLSFRAGELFF
-	TRBV6-5	-	TRBJ1-1	TGTGCCAGCAGTTACTCGGGTAGGGGGAACACTGAAGCTTTCTTT	CASSYSGRGNTEAFF
-	TRBV28	-	TRBJ2-5	TGTGCCAGCAGTTCCCCCGGGACCCCGACGACCCAGTACTTC	CASSSPGTPTTQYF
-	TRBV5-3	-	TRBJ2-3	TGTGCCAGAAGCCCCGGGAAGCGACCACAAAATACGCAGTATTTT	CARSPGKRPQNTQYF
-	TRBV3-1/TRBV3-2	TRBD1	TRBJ1-2	TGTGCCAGCAGCCAACCTCACCTGGACAGGGAGAATGGCTACACCTTC	CASSQPHLDRENGYTF
medium-sized	TRBV7-9	-	TRBJ2-6	TGTGCCAGCACCCTAGCTGGCAGCCCCTCTGGGGCCAACGTCCTGACTTTC	CASTLAGSPSGANVLTF
-	TRBV9	TRBD1	TRBJ2-5	TGTGCCAGCAGCGTTTCCCCCTCAGGGGGCGGGGTAGAGACCCAGTACTTC	CASSVSPSGGGVETQYF
-	TRBV7-9	-	TRBJ2-2	TGTGCCAGCAGCTTAAGGTGGACCGGTTCGGACTATAACACCGGGGAGCTGTTTTTT	CASSLRWTGSDYNTGELFF
-	TRBV6-2/TRBV6-3	TRBD1	TRBJ1-5	TGTGCCAGCAGCCCATGGACAGGCAGGAGCAATCAGCCCCAGCATTTT	CASSPWTGRSNQPQHF
-	TRBV9	-	TRBJ2-2	TGTGCCAGCAGCGGAGACAGTATAATAGCCACCGGGGAGCTGTTTTTT	CASSGDSIIATGELFF
once	TRBV6-5	TRBD2	TRBJ2-3	TGTGCCAGCAGCTTTAGCGGACTAGCCGGAGATACGCAGTATTTT	CASSFSGLAGDTQYF
-	TRBV19	TRBD1	TRBJ1-3	TGTGCCAGTAGTACCGGACAGGGGGATGGAAACACCATATATTTT	CASSTGQGDGNTIYF
-	TRBV13	-	TRBJ1-3	TGTGCCAGCAGGCTATACGCCTCTGGAAACACCATATATTTT	CASRLYASGNTIYF
-	TRBV2	-	TRBJ2-2	TGTGCCAGCAGTGAAGGACAGACAAACACCGGGGAGCTGTTTTTT	CASSEGQTNTGELFF
-	TRBV12-3/TRBV12-4	TRBD1	TRBJ1-5	TGTGCCAGCAGACGGACAGGGCTCATACCCCAGCATTTT	CASRRTGLIPQHF
-	TRBV12-5	TRBD1	TRBJ1-2	TGTGCTAGTGCCCCGGGACAGGGAAGCTATGGCTACACCTTC	CASAPGQGSYGYTF
-	TRBV7-6	-	TRBJ1-5	TGTGCCAGCAGCCCGTCGGGTCAGGTAGGACAGCCCCAGCATTTT	CASSPSGQVGQPQHF
-	TRBV7-8	TRBD1	TRBJ1-2	TGTGCCAGCAGTGGACAGGGGTCGGGAGGCTACACCTTC	CASSGQGSGGYTF
-	TRBV19	-	TRBJ1-3	TGTGCCAGTAGTATAGCAGGGGCTGGAAACACCATATATTTT	CASSIAGAGNTIYF
-	TRBV19	TRBD1	TRBJ1-5	TGTGCCAGTAGAAACAGGGGAATTATGAGGGGCAATCAGCCCCAGCATTTT	CASRNRGIMRGNQPQHF
once	TRBV4-1	TRBD2	TRBJ2-7	TGCGCCAGCAGCCAGGGGAGGGGCGAGCAGTACTTC	CASSQGRGEQYF
few	TRBV6-4	-	TRBJ2-1	TGTGCCAGCAGTGACTCGGACAACAATGAGCAGTTCTTC	CASSDSDNNEQFF
-	TRBV5-1	TRBD2	TRBJ2-5	TGCGCCAGCAGCTTGGGGCTAGCGGGAGGGTGGAAGACCCAGTACTTC	CASSLGLAGGWKTQYF